This T cell receptor beta chain was sequenced in a study of identical twins (dated by TCRdb to 2016 to 2018). For the wider study: TCR alpha and beta repertoires from monozygotic twins, unrelated adults of various ages and cord blood were deep-sequenced to test whether fetal clonotypes persist. Replicate twin experiments were performed at different times using different library preparation protocols to rule out contamination.

Only healthy Caucasian donors were included. The twin cohort comprised three pairs of female monozygotic twins, all aged roughly 18 to 30 years. Peripheral blood mononuclear cells were the source from which RNA for the TCR libraries was isolated. Libraries were made using 5' RACE. Sequenced on an Illumina HiSeq 2000. A universal primer binding site was introduced by template switching, and a unique molecular identifier was present in the final cDNA, enabling accurate counting of TCR cDNA molecules. Specific primers in the conserved constant-segment region were used to synthesize first-strand cDNA for the TCR alpha and beta chains. Each cDNA library was double barcoded, with a SMART-Mk sample barcode plus Illumina barcodes, to control for contamination. TruSeq adapter sequences along with Illumina sample barcodes were introduced in two successive PCR steps. The Illumina HiSeq platform was used with custom primers to sequence TCR alpha and beta cDNA libraries. In the original analysis: Raw reads were processed with MiGEC to extract unique molecular identifiers, and MiXCR was used to determine CDR3 positions. For each individual, recombination models were inferred using an EM algorithm with the repgenHMM and IGoR tools. Shared clonotypes were analyzed with the tcR package in R, and sharing was normalized by the product of cloneset sizes. To study raw recombination without the effects of thymic and clonal selection, out-of-frame nonproductive sequences were analyzed. TCRdb took the public reads, trimmed them with fastp at Q25, ran MiXCR for clone calling and kept in-frame beta chains. Entries that share a CDR3 protein sequence are merged under the most common genes and DNA. The V and J calls and clone size come from TCRdb's table, not from the authors' own analysis. Across this sample there are approximately 890,000 distinct CDR3 sequences, with approximately 13% seen only once. The top ten clonotypes cover 1.5% to 2% of the sample.

The CDR3, cysteine through phenylalanine, is 15 amino acids long. The read is trimmed to its CDR3 DNA, 45 bases read in frame from base 1. Per the germline V gene, MNHNS is the CDR1 and SASEGT is the CDR2. The V and J ends are trimmed by 8 bases and 0 bases, leaving 11 bases between them. On this clonotype: The antigen it recognizes is unknown. The sample holds no much larger clone one base away, and base qualities are not on file.

What the research found in general, with its limitations: Excess twin sharing in beta out-of-frame sequences was weaker because fewer shared sequences lowered the signal-to-noise ratio. Invariant T cells such as MAIT and iNKT could partly confound zero-insertion analyses, although diverse VJ usage argued against such confounding for most clonotypes. Because the same donors could not be followed over many years, the conclusions depended on cross-sectional statistical analysis. In monozygotic twins, out-of-frame TCR alpha sharing was systematically underestimated by recombination models, although the models agreed with sharing between unrelated individuals. Fewer insertions were carried by abundant cord blood beta clonotypes, a similar but weaker trend appeared in young adult naive repertoires, and no such trend appeared in memory repertoires. Compared with coincidental sharing between unrelated individuals, an excess of low generation-probability sequences was observed among out-of-frame TCR alpha sequences shared between twins.

The sample also formed part of further work on yellow fever vaccine responses in identical twins. As the second publication notes: The authors reported that the T cell response to vaccination in identical twins appeared partly convergent and partly personalized. Focusing on identical twins, the study followed the T cell clones that responded to the vaccine, and did so with precision.

The clonotype originates from a woman aged 18-29 years in good health. Recombination linked TRBV6-1 to TRBJ2-6; possibly the D gene is TRBD2, per 5 matching bases. The sequenced material came from PBMCs. The CDR3 reads as follows: CASWGVHSGANVLTF. The bases read TGTGCCAGCTGGGGAGTCCACTCTGGGGCCAACGTCCTGACTTTC.